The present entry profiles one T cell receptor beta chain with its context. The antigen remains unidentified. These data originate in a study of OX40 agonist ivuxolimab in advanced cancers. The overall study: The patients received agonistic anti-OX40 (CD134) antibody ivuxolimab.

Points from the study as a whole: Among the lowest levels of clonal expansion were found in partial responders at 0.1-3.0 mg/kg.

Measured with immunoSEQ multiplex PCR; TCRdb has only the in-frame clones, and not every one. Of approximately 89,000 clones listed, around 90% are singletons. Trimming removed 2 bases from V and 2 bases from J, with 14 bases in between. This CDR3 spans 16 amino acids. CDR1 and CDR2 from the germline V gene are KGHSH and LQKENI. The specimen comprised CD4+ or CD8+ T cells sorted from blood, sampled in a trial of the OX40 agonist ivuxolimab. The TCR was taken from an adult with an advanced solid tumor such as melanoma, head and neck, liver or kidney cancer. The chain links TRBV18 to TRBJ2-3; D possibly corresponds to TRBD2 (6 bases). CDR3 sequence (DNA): TGTGCCAGCTCACCAACCCTAGCGCCCTTCACAGATACGCAGTATTTT. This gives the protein CASSPTLAPFTDTQYF.